A single sample gave rise to the 27 T cell receptor beta chains below, sequenced in a study of control samples from healthy donors and cancer patients. Assay: immunoSEQ multiplex PCR; the TCRdb copy retains only in-frame clones and omits some. The sample lists under 200,000 clones; under 96% were seen once. The sequenced sample consisted of blood. The receptors were sampled from a woman aged 25-40 years in good health.

The rearrangement joins TRBV24-1 to TRBJ2-1; the D is unclear. Germline values: CDR1 KGHDR, CDR2 SFDVKD. The CDR3 contains 14 residues. V dropped 5 bases and J dropped 4 bases, with 11 bases sitting between them. As DNA, the CDR3 is TGTGCCACCAGTGGGGCGGAATGGTACAATGAGCAGTTCTTC. It translates to CATSGAEWYNEQFF.

This chain links TRBV5-5 with TRBJ2-4, with TRBD2 matching over 7 bases. Germline trimming cut 0 bases from V and 0 bases from J; bases unmatched to any gene: 9. The V gene's germline CDR1 is SGHKS and CDR2 YYEKEE (reference sequence). The CDR3 length is 18 residues. CDR3 nucleotide sequence: TGTGCCAGCAGCTTGGCCGGGGGAGGGGTGGTAGCCAAAAACATTCAGTACTTC. Translation: CASSLAGGGVVAKNIQYF.

The chain uses TRBV19 and TRBJ1-2; TRBD1 is a possible D gene (5 bases). Trimming took off 6 bases at V and 6 bases at J, with 23 bases between the two ends. This CDR3 has 16 residues. The germline V gene encodes CDR1 LNHDA and CDR2 SQIVND (reference sequence). The CDR3 protein is CASSILTDSQGHGYTF. The CDR3 DNA reads as TGTGCCAGTAGCATACTGACAGACTCCCAAGGACATGGCTACACCTTC. Supplemented by reference TRBV19 and TRBJ1-2, the full variable domain reads DGGITQSPKYLFRKEGQNVTLSCEQNLNHDAMYWYRQDPGQGLRLIYYSQIVNDFQKGDIAEGYSVSREKKESFPLTVTSAQKNPTAFYLCASSILTDSQGHGYTFGSGTRLTVV.

The rearrangement joins TRBV12-3 or TRBV12-4 to TRBJ1-5, with unresolved D. Trimming took 8 bases from V and 7 from J, leaving 12 bases between them. The CDR3 has 12 residues. The chain's CDR3 is CASQVRPQPQHF. The DNA for the CDR3 is TGTGCCAGCCAAGTCCGGCCGCAGCCCCAGCATTTT.

The chain joins TRBV6-5 to TRBJ2-7, with D perhaps TRBD1 or TRBD2 (5 bases each). V was shortened by 7 bases and J by 2 bases, with 18 bases between the two germline ends. This CDR3 comprises 15 residues. In germline, CDR1 is MNHEY, CDR2 SVGAGI. The CDR3 is CASTRTWDRTYEQYF. The CDR3 nucleotides read TGTGCCAGCACTAGAACATGGGACCGAACCTACGAGCAGTACTTC.

This clone was seen a few times. CDR3 in amino acids: CASSLAGTANEQYF. Here the CDR3 DNA reads TGTGCCAGCAGCTTAGCCGGGACAGCAAACGAGCAGTACTTC. This chain uses TRBV7-9 with TRBJ2-7; 7 bases map to TRBD1. J lost 5 bases, V lost 0 bases, and 4 bases had no gene match. Germline assignment: CDR1 SEHNR and CDR2 FQNEAQ (reference sequence). The CDR3 is made up of 14 amino acids.

This chain joins TRBV5-6 and TRBJ1-5, with TRBD1 matching 9 bases. Germline CDR1 SGHDT, CDR2 YYEEEE. The CDR3 runs 14 residues. The trim removed 4 bases at V and 5 bases at J, leaving 4 bases unmatched. CDR3: CASSLTGGHQPQHF. CDR3 nucleotide sequence: TGTGCCAGCAGCCTGACAGGGGGGCATCAGCCCCAGCATTTT.

The V gene is TRBV30, the J gene TRBJ2-1, with TRBD2 matching over 8 bases. Germline assignment: CDR1 GTSNPN and CDR2 SVGIG (reference sequence). J lost 6 bases, V lost 0 bases, and 10 bases had no gene match. The CDR3 loop spans 16 amino acids. Here the CDR3 reads CAWSVPGGVGGNEQFF. DNA for the CDR3: TGTGCCTGGAGTGTCCCCGGGGGGGTGGGTGGCAATGAGCAGTTCTTC.

V gene TRBV4-2 combines with J gene TRBJ2-1, with 7 bases identical to TRBD2. In germline, CDR1 is LGHNA, CDR2 YNFKEQ. The CDR3 runs 16 residues. V gave up 0 bases and J gave up 5 bases; unmatched junction bases: 7. The CDR3: CASSQDGTSDDNEQFF. Written as DNA, the CDR3 is TGTGCCAGCAGCCAAGATGGCACTAGCGACGACAATGAGCAGTTCTTC.

The chain has TRBV19 and TRBJ2-7; D may be TRBD1 (5 bases). The CDR3 has 11 amino acids. Germline loops: CDR1 LNHDA, CDR2 SQIVND (reference sequence). Trimming shortened V by 3 bases and J by 6 bases, and 6 bases separated the two germline ends. The CDR3 is CASSMGREQYF. The CDR3 DNA is TGTGCCAGTAGTATGGGGCGCGAGCAGTACTTC. Complete variable domain (other parts from reference TRBV19 and TRBJ2-7): DGGITQSPKYLFRKEGQNVTLSCEQNLNHDAMYWYRQDPGQGLRLIYYSQIVNDFQKGDIAEGYSVSREKKESFPLTVTSAQKNPTAFYLCASSMGREQYFGPGTRLTVT.

The rearrangement uses TRBV28 and TRBJ2-7; D remains ambiguous. There are 14 residues in the CDR3. Germline CDR1 reads MDHEN; CDR2 reads SYDVKM. Trimming shortened V by 5 bases and J by 12 bases, and 23 bases separated the two germline ends. The CDR3 reads CASSAVPSSASPYF. The DNA of the CDR3 is TGTGCCAGCAGTGCCGTACCATCTTCGGCCAGCCCGTACTTC.

The V and J genes are TRBV4-2 and TRBJ2-3, with D possibly being TRBD2 (5 bases). Trimming cost V 3 bases and J 0 bases, with 10 bases left between them. This CDR3 spans 15 amino acids. Germline CDR1 LGHNA, CDR2 YNFKEQ. The CDR3, as DNA: TGTGCCAGCAGCCATAGCGAGACTAGCACAGATACGCAGTATTTT. It encodes CASSHSETSTDTQYF.

J is TRBJ2-1 and V is TRBV7-9; unclear D gene. CDR3 length: 12 residues. Trimming pared 1 base from V and 7 bases from J, leaving 5 bases between. From germline, CDR1 is SEHNR and CDR2 FQNEAQ (reference sequence). CDR3 sequence reads: CASSLDVNEQFF. The CDR3 nucleotides are TGTGCCAGCAGCTTAGATGTGAATGAGCAGTTCTTC. The entire variable domain, with the rest obtained from reference TRBV7-9 and TRBJ2-1, is as follows: DTGVSQNPRHKITKRGQNVTFRCDPISEHNRLYWYRQTLGQGPEFLTYFQNEAQLEKSRLLSDRFSAERPKGSFSTLEIQRTEQGDSAMYLCASSLDVNEQFFGPGTRLTVL.

The chain couples TRBV6-1 to TRBJ1-1; D remains ambiguous. The germline V gene has CDR1 MNHNS and CDR2 SASEGT. The V and J ends lost 3 bases and 7 bases respectively, with 21 bases between them. This CDR3 spans 16 amino acids. The DNA for the CDR3 is TGTGCCAGCAGTGACCCCCCAGTTACACGAGGGAGTGAAGCTTTCTTT. Residues: CASSDPPVTRGSEAFF.

This chain links TRBV5-4 with TRBJ2-1; D possibly corresponds to TRBD1 (6 bases). V lost 4 bases and J lost 0, with 14 bases in between. Germline V gene data show CDR1 as SGHNT and CDR2 as YYREEE (reference sequence). The CDR3 is 16 residues long. The CDR3: CASSRGRGSSYNEQFF. The CDR3 DNA sequence: TGTGCCAGCAGCCGAGGCAGGGGAAGCTCCTACAATGAGCAGTTCTTC.

This chain joins TRBV10-3 and TRBJ2-4; the match to TRBD2 covers 8 bases. After removal of 0 bases from V and 3 bases from J, the junction contained 1 base not matched to a gene. Germline assignment: CDR1 ENHRY and CDR2 SYGVKD. CDR3 length: 15 residues. The CDR3 spells CAISESREVKNIQYF. As DNA, the CDR3 is TGTGCCATCAGTGAGTCGCGGGAGGTCAAAAACATTCAGTACTTC.

The chain is built from TRBV10-3 and TRBJ2-3; D not certain. V lost 6 bases to trimming and J lost 3 bases, with 10 bases between them. The CDR3 totals 13 residues. Germline V gives CDR1 ENHRY, CDR2 SYGVKD. The CDR3 coding sequence is TGTGCCATCAGCGAATTTCGAACAGATACGCAGTATTTT. Translated: CAISEFRTDTQYF.

The CDR3 nucleotides are TGTGCCACCAGTCTTGGTGACAGGGGGCTTGACGAGCAGTACTTC. Translation: CATSLGDRGLDEQYF. The V and J genes are TRBV24-1 and TRBJ2-7; 10 bases are shared with TRBD1. The CDR3 spans 15 residues. Germline V gives CDR1 KGHDR, CDR2 SFDVKD. Unmatched junction bases numbered 9, after V lost 6 bases and J lost 5 bases.

V and J are TRBV14 and TRBJ1-4; D is undetermined. Germline CDR1 and CDR2: SGHDN and FVKESK. This CDR3 comprises 13 residues. The ends were cut back, 9 bases at V and 4 bases at J, with 12 bases in the middle. CDR3 sequence: CASNGRHNEKLFF. CDR3 coding DNA: TGTGCCAGTAATGGACGGCATAATGAAAAACTGTTTTTT.

This sequence joins TRBV3-1 (or the pseudogene TRBV3-2) and TRBJ2-5; 7 positions agree with TRBD2. This CDR3 has 14 amino acids. Unmatched junction bases numbered 7, after V lost 4 bases and J lost 5 bases. Germline V gives CDR1 LGHDT, CDR2 YNNKEL (reference sequence). The CDR3 DNA reads as TGTGCCAGCAGCCGGGGAGGGAGTGCGGAGACCCAGTACTTC. The encoded protein is CASSRGGSAETQYF.

The genes are TRBV3-1 (or the pseudogene TRBV3-2) and TRBJ1-4; TRBD1 agrees at 7 bases. There are 15 residues in the CDR3. The V and J ends lost 2 bases and 6 bases, in that order; junction bases with no gene match: 6. Germline CDR1 LGHDT, CDR2 YNNKEL (reference sequence). The CDR3 protein is CASSQRDSGYEKLFF. The CDR3 DNA reads as TGTGCCAGCAGCCAAAGGGACAGCGGGTATGAAAAACTGTTTTTT.

The rearrangement links TRBV15 to TRBJ2-4; D perhaps matches TRBD2 (6 bases). V was pared by 0 bases and J by 7 bases, with 13 bases between. Per the germline V gene, CDR1 is LNHNV and CDR2 is YYDKDF (reference sequence). CDR3 length equals 15 residues. CDR3 region: CATSRDKGGGNIQYF. CDR3 sequence (DNA): TGTGCCACCAGCAGAGATAAGGGAGGAGGGAACATTCAGTACTTC.

This chain connects TRBV11-3 to TRBJ2-2, with TRBD1 as a possible D gene (5 bases). The germline V gene has CDR1 SGHNT and CDR2 YENEEA. Trimming removed 5 bases from V and 6 bases from J, with 19 bases in between. The CDR3 runs 16 residues. CDR3 in amino acids: CASSNSPGRRAGELFF. For the CDR3, the DNA is TGTGCCAGCAGCAATTCTCCGGGCCGCAGGGCCGGGGAGCTGTTTTTT.

The gene calls are TRBV11-2 and TRBJ1-1, with D unclear. Looked up from germline, CDR1 is SGHAT and CDR2 is FQNNGV. V lost 7 bases and J lost 1, with 13 bases in between. The CDR3 covers 14 residues. The CDR3 sequence: CASTLLGQNTEAFF. In DNA form, the CDR3 reads TGTGCCAGCACCCTCCTGGGCCAGAACACTGAAGCTTTCTTT.

V usage is TRBV3-1 (or the pseudogene TRBV3-2) and J usage is TRBJ1-3; 9 bases match TRBD1. CDR3 length: 14 amino acids. CDR1 and CDR2 (germline): LGHDT, YNNKEL (reference sequence). Trimming at V came to 4 bases and at J to 4 bases, leaving 2 bases not matched to a gene. The CDR3 region is CASSPGTGGNTIYF. CDR3 DNA: TGTGCCAGCAGCCCGGGGACAGGGGGAAACACCATATATTTT.

The chain combines TRBV6-1 with TRBJ1-4, with 8 bases identical to TRBD1. Germline CDR1 and CDR2: MNHNS and SASEGT. The V and J ends lost 1 base and 12 bases, in that order; junction bases with no gene match: 10. This CDR3 has 15 amino acids. The CDR3 reads CASSEGGTGILQLFF. The DNA for the CDR3 is TGTGCCAGCAGTGAAGGAGGGACAGGTATCCTACAACTGTTTTTT.

This clone was seen a single time. The chain combines TRBV7-8 with TRBJ2-2; D may be TRBD2 (5 bases). The V gene lost 0 bases and the J gene lost 4 bases, with 27 bases spanning the gap. The CDR3 sequence is 21 residues long. Germline CDR1 is SGHVS and CDR2 is FQNEAQ. The DNA of the CDR3 is TGTGCCAGCAGCTTAGCCCGGACTCTGGACTCCAAATTCCCCCTCACCGGGGAGCTGTTTTTT. Amino acids: CASSLARTLDSKFPLTGELFF.